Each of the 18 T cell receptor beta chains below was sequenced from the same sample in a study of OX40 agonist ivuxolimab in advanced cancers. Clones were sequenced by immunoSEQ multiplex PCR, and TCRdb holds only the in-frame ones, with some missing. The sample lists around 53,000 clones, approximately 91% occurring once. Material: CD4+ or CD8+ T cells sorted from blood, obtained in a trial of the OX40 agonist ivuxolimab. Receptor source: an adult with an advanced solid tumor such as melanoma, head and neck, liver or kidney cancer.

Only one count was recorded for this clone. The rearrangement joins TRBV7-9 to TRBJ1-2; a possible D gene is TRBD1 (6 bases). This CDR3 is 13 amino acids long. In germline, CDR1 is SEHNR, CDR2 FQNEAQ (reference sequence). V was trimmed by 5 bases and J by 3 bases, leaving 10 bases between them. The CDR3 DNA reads TGTGCCAGCAGCCCACAGGGAGACTATGGCTACACCTTC. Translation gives CASSPQGDYGYTF.

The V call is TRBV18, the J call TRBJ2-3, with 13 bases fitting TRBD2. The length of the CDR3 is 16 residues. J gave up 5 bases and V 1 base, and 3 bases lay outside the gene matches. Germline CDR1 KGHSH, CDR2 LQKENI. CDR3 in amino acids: CASSPRTSGSVDTQYF. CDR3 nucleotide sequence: TGTGCCAGCTCACCACGGACTAGCGGGAGTGTAGATACGCAGTATTTT.

CDR3 sequence reads: CASSELGQRIYNEQFF. The CDR3 nucleotides are TGTGCCAGCAGTGAACTGGGACAAAGGATCTACAATGAGCAGTTCTTC. The genes are TRBV2 and TRBJ2-1; tentatively, D is TRBD1 (6 bases). Germline CDR1 is SNHLY and CDR2 is FYNNEI. The CDR3 runs 16 residues. Trimming shortened V by 2 bases and J by 3 bases, and 14 bases separated the two germline ends.

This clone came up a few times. The CDR3 nucleotides are TGTGCCACCAGCGTTCTGTGGGGTGGCCCCCAAGAGACCCAGTACTTC. Residues: CATSVLWGGPQETQYF. The J gene is TRBJ2-5, the V gene TRBV15; D remains unclear. CDR3 length: 16 residues. Looked up from germline, CDR1 is LNHNV and CDR2 is YYDKDF (reference sequence). V lost 5 bases and J 1 base, leaving 17 bases between the germline ends.

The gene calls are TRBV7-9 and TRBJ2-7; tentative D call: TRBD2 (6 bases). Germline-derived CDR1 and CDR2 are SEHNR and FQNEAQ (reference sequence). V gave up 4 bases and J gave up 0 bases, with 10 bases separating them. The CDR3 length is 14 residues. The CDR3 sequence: CASSSQGLSYEQYF. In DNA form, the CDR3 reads TGTGCCAGCAGCTCTCAGGGACTCTCCTACGAGCAGTACTTC.

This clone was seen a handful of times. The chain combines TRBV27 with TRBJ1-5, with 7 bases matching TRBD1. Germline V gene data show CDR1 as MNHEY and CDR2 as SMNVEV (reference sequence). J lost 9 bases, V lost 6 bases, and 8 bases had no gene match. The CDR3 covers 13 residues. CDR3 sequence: CASRQGKWTPQHF. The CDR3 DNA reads TGTGCCAGCAGACAGGGGAAATGGACGCCCCAGCATTTT.

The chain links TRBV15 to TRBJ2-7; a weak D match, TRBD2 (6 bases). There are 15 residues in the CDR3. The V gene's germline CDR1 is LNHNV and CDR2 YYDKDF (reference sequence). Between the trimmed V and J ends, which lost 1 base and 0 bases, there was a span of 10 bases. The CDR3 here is CATSRGRDFSYEQYF. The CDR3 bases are TGTGCCACCAGCAGAGGTAGGGACTTCTCCTACGAGCAGTACTTC. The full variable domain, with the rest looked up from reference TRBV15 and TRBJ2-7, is DAMVIQNPRYQVTQFGKPVTLSCSQTLNHNVMYWYQQKSSQAPKLLFHYYDKDFNNEADTPDNFQSRRPNTSFCFLDIRSPGLGDTAMYLCATSRGRDFSYEQYFGPGTRLTVT.

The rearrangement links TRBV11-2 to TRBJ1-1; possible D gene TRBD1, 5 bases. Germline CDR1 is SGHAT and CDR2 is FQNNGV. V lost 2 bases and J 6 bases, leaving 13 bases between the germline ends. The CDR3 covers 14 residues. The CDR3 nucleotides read TGTGCCAGCAGCTTACAACTTGGGGCGGCTGAAGCTTTCTTT. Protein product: CASSLQLGAAEAFF.

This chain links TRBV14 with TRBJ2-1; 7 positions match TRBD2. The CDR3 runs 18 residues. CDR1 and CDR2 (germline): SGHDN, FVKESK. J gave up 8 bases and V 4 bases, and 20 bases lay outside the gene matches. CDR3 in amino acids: CASSRRGGRILGFHEQFF. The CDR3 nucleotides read TGTGCCAGCAGCCGGAGGGGCGGGAGAATCTTGGGGTTCCATGAGCAGTTCTTC.

CDR3 region: CASSLAGLAGGAQYF. In DNA, the CDR3 is TGCGCCAGCAGCTTGGCAGGGCTAGCGGGAGGGGCGCAGTATTTT. V is TRBV5-1 and J is TRBJ2-3, with 12 bases matching TRBD2. The CDR3 has 15 residues. CDR1 and CDR2 (germline): SGHRS, YFSETQ. The junction had 6 bases not matched to a gene; V was cut back by 0 bases and J by 10 bases.

CDR3 region: CAWTVGLGTQYF. The DNA of the CDR3 is TGTGCCTGGACAGTGGGGTTAGGGACCCAGTACTTC. The rearrangement uses TRBV30 and TRBJ2-5, with D unclear. This CDR3 has 12 residues. Looked up from germline, CDR1 is GTSNPN and CDR2 is SVGIG (reference sequence). The V gene lost 4 bases and the J gene lost 7 bases, with 13 bases spanning the gap.

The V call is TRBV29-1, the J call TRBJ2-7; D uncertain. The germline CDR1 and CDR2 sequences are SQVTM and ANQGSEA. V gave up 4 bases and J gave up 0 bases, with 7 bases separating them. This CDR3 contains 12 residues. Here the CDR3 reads CSVGPSSYEQYF. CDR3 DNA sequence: TGCAGCGTTGGCCCAAGCTCCTACGAGCAGTACTTC.

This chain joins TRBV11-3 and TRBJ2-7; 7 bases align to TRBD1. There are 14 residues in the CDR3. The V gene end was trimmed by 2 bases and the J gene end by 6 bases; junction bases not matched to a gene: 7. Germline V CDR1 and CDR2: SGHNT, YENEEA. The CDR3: CASSLNPDRVEQYF. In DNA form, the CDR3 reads TGTGCCAGCAGCTTAAACCCCGACAGGGTCGAGCAGTACTTC.

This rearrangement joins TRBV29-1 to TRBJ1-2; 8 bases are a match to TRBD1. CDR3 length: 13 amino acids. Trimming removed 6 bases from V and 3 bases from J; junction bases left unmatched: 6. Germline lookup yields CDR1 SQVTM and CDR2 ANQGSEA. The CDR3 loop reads CSVRQGTDYGYTF. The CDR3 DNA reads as TGCAGCGTCCGACAGGGGACAGACTATGGCTACACCTTC.

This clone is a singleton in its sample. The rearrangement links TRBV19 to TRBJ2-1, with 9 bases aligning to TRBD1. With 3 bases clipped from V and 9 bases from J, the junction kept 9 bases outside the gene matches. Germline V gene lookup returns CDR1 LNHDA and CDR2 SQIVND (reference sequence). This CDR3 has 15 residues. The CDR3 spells CASSIGTGFLSEQFF. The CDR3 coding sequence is TGTGCCAGTAGTATTGGGACAGGGTTTCTTTCTGAGCAGTTCTTC.

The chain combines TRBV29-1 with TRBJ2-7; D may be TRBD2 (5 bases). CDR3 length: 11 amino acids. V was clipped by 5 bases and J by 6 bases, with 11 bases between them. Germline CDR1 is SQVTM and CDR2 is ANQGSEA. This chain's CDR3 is CSVREMAEQYF. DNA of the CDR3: TGCAGCGTTCGGGAAATGGCCGAGCAGTACTTC.

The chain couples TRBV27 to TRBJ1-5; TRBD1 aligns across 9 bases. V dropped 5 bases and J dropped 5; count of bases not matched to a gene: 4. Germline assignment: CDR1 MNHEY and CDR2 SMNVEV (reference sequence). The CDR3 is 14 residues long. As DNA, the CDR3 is TGTGCCAGCAGTGACGGGACAGGGTATCAGCCCCAGCATTTT. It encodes CASSDGTGYQPQHF.

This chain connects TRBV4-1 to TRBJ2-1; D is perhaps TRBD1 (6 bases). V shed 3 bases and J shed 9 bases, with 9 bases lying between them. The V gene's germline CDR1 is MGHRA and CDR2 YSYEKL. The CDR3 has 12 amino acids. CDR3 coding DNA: TGCGCCAGCAGCCACCCAGGGGTTGAGCAGTTCTTC. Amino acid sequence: CASSHPGVEQFF.